This TCR beta chain was sequenced for a study of blood T cell repertoires in COVID-19. Whole-study context: Sites across the United States, Italy and Spain contributed samples from acute and convalescent COVID-19. PBMCs, B-cell-depleted T cells, or T cells were the source of the cDNA or gDNA that made up the material.

This clone was seen a handful of times. V was shortened by 0 bases and J by 3 bases, with 9 bases between the two germline ends. The CDR3 loop spans 14 amino acids. CDR1 is GTSNPN, CDR2 SVGIG, per germline (reference sequence). It was during active infection that Seattle patients were enrolled and then longitudinally followed. How the authors handled the data: Estimated nucleated cell counts came from reference gene primer amplification. Profiling relied on immunoSEQ multiplex PCR, and the TCRdb table lists in-frame clones only, not all of them. V, J and clone size are taken as reported in that table, and D and trimming were inferred from the DNA itself. The profile shows approximately 400,000 clones, 70% to 90% of them singletons.

Sequenced: peripheral blood. The receptor comes from a woman aged 50 to 60 with COVID-19, enrolled during active disease. The chain recombines TRBV30 with TRBJ1-5; D is possibly TRBD1 (5 bases). The chain's CDR3 is CAWSVQAINQPQHF. In nucleotides, the CDR3 is TGTGCCTGGAGTGTACAGGCGATCAATCAGCCCCAGCATTTT.